The T cell receptor (beta chain) under discussion was sequenced for a study of cytomegalovirus exposure and HLA in healthy donors. As regards this clone: What it binds is not known.

Primers for the PCR totalled 60 Vbeta and 13 Jbeta. Produced via immunoSEQ multiplex PCR; TCRdb's table is partial and in-frame only. The table records some 150,000 clones, 80% of them present only once. Study-wide results and caveats: Rare sequences made up most TCRs, while some public TCRs were found in many donors.

The length of the CDR3 is 16 residues. Germline-derived CDR1 and CDR2 are SGHRS and YFSETQ. The ends were cut back, 0 bases at V and 3 bases at J, with 14 bases in the middle. The chain employs TRBV5-1 and TRBJ2-3, with a tentative D call TRBD2 (6 bases). The TCR comes from a man aged 30-40 years in good health and CMV-seronegative. The sample consisted of PBMCs. The CDR3 loop reads CASSLGAGSRTDTQYF. As DNA, the CDR3 is TGCGCCAGCAGCTTGGGGGCGGGAAGTCGGACAGATACGCAGTATTTT.